This T cell receptor (beta chain) was documented in a study of T cell repertoires in cytomegalovirus infection. Turning to the study itself: CMV epitopes used comprised recently identified HLA-C-restricted ones and well-studied HLA-B-restricted ones. Study-level results: It was HLA-C-restricted CMV-specific TCR beta clonotypes that dominated the response ex vivo.

This CDR3 spans 15 amino acids. The germline V gene has CDR1 LNHDA and CDR2 SQIVND (reference sequence). V gave up 7 bases and J gave up 1 base; unmatched junction bases: 3. Of note for this clonotype: Its antigen is unidentified.

One entry per CDR3 protein results from TCRdb running MiXCR on the reads. The sample contains approximately 1,000,000 distinct CDR3 sequences, 31% of which appear only once. The TCR was taken from a human donor in good health (CMV status not recorded). Some clones in this sample may be carry-over from other donors' samples. Sequencing used cultured CD8+ T cells from PBMCs, obtained from culture after CMV antigen stimulation. V gene TRBV19 combines with J gene TRBJ2-1; 11 bases are shared with TRBD1. CDR3 DNA: TGTGCCAGTACCAGGGACAGGGGGTCCTACAATGAGCAGTTCTTC. It specifies CASTRDRGSYNEQFF. Complete variable domain (other parts from reference TRBV19 and TRBJ2-1): DGGITQSPKYLFRKEGQNVTLSCEQNLNHDAMYWYRQDPGQGLRLIYYSQIVNDFQKGDIAEGYSVSREKKESFPLTVTSAQKNPTAFYLCASTRDRGSYNEQFFGPGTRLTVL.